The rows below give T cell receptor delta chains drawn from one sample of a study of gamma-delta chains in newborns, infants, children. TCRdb re-analyzed the reads via CATT. The sample has some 11,000 delta-chain clones, around 8.2% seen once. The sample taken for sequencing was blood. These receptors came from a child who was a newborn, infant or young child, either healthy, febrile or measles-vaccinated (not recorded which). The CDR3 runs from the conserved cysteine through the conserved F or W. Fields, in order: CDR3 DNA, CDR3 protein, clone size, V gene, J gene, D gene, CDR3 length. D genes are given only for firm matches. The size field is filled for only some rows; it gives once, few, many or a size class.

CDR3 DNA: TGTGCCTGTGACACCGCTGGGGGATATACCTGGGACACCCGACAGATGTTTTTC; CDR3 protein: CACDTAGGYTWDTRQMFF; clone size: -; V gene: TRDV2; J gene: TRDJ3; D gene: TRDD3; CDR3 length: 18
CDR3 DNA: TGTGCTCTTGGGGAACGATTCCTCCTGCTGGGGGATAGTTCTCGTTACACCGATAAACTCATCTTT; CDR3 protein: CALGERFLLLGDSSRYTDKLIF; clone size: few; V gene: TRDV1; J gene: TRDJ1; D gene: TRDD3; CDR3 length: 22
CDR3 DNA: TGTGCCTGTGACACCTTAGGATACCAGGCACAACTCTTCTTT; CDR3 protein: CACDTLGYQAQLFF; clone size: -; V gene: TRDV2; J gene: TRDJ2; D gene: -; CDR3 length: 14
CDR3 DNA: TGTGCCTGTGACACGGTTCCTACCACCGGCCCGGGGGATACGTATAAACTCATCTTT; CDR3 protein: CACDTVPTTGPGDTYKLIF; clone size: medium-sized; V gene: TRDV2; J gene: TRDJ1; D gene: TRDD3; CDR3 length: 19
CDR3 DNA: TGTGCCTGTGACGCCACTGGGGGATACTGGGACACCCGACAGATGTTTTTC; CDR3 protein: CACDATGGYWDTRQMFF; clone size: medium-sized; V gene: TRDV2; J gene: TRDJ3; D gene: TRDD3; CDR3 length: 17
CDR3 DNA: TGTGCCTGTGACACTACTACTGGGGGATACGCGAGCTCCTGGGACACCCGACAGATGTTTTTC; CDR3 protein: CACDTTTGGYASSWDTRQMFF; clone size: -; V gene: TRDV2; J gene: TRDJ3; D gene: TRDD3; CDR3 length: 21
CDR3 DNA: TGTGCCTGTGACACCGTTCTGGGGATCTCCTGGGACACCCGACAGATGTTTTTC; CDR3 protein: CACDTVLGISWDTRQMFF; clone size: few; V gene: TRDV2; J gene: TRDJ3; D gene: -; CDR3 length: 18
CDR3 DNA: TGTGCCTGTGACACGGTGGGGGATACGAATACCGATAAACTCATCTTT; CDR3 protein: CACDTVGDTNTDKLIF; clone size: -; V gene: TRDV2; J gene: TRDJ1; D gene: TRDD3; CDR3 length: 16
CDR3 DNA: TGTGCCTGTGACACCGGGGATACGAGGTCCTGGGACACCCGACAGATGTTTTTC; CDR3 protein: CACDTGDTRSWDTRQMFF; clone size: few; V gene: TRDV2; J gene: TRDJ3; D gene: TRDD3; CDR3 length: 18
CDR3 DNA: TGTGCCTGTGACACCGTTACTGGGGGATACGCTGGGGCCGATAAACTCATCTTT; CDR3 protein: CACDTVTGGYAGADKLIF; clone size: -; V gene: TRDV2; J gene: TRDJ1; D gene: TRDD3; CDR3 length: 18
CDR3 DNA: TGTGCCTGTGACGGGATAAGCTCCTGGGACACCCGACAGATGTTTTTC; CDR3 protein: CACDGISSWDTRQMFF; clone size: -; V gene: TRDV2; J gene: TRDJ3; D gene: -; CDR3 length: 16
CDR3 DNA: TGTGCCTGTGACAGTACTGATCGACCCAGCTCCTGGGACACCCGACAGATGTTTTTC; CDR3 protein: CACDSTDRPSSWDTRQMFF; clone size: -; V gene: TRDV2; J gene: TRDJ3; D gene: -; CDR3 length: 19
CDR3 DNA: TGTGCCTGTGACACTGGGGGATACGCATCCTGGGACACCCGACAGATGTTTTTC; CDR3 protein: CACDTGGYASWDTRQMFF; clone size: medium-sized; V gene: TRDV2; J gene: TRDJ3; D gene: TRDD3; CDR3 length: 18
CDR3 DNA: TGTGCCTGTGACGTACTGGGGGATACCCGACAGATGTTTTTC; CDR3 protein: CACDVLGDTRQMFF; clone size: -; V gene: TRDV2; J gene: TRDJ3; D gene: TRDD3; CDR3 length: 14
CDR3 DNA: TGTGCCTGTGACGTACTGGGGGATACGACCGATAAACTCATCTTT; CDR3 protein: CACDVLGDTTDKLIF; clone size: medium-sized; V gene: TRDV2; J gene: TRDJ1; D gene: TRDD3; CDR3 length: 15
CDR3 DNA: TGTGCCTGTGACACGGTCTCCTGGGACACCCGACAGATGTTTTTC; CDR3 protein: CACDTVSWDTRQMFF; clone size: -; V gene: TRDV2; J gene: TRDJ3; D gene: -; CDR3 length: 15
CDR3 DNA: TGTGCCTGTGACTCAATACTGGGGGATACAGCACAACTCTTCTTT; CDR3 protein: CACDSILGDTAQLFF; clone size: few; V gene: TRDV2; J gene: TRDJ2; D gene: TRDD3; CDR3 length: 15
CDR3 DNA: TGTGCCTGTGACCGTGTTACGGGGATAGAGAGACAGTACACCGATAAACTCATCTTT; CDR3 protein: CACDRVTGIERQYTDKLIF; clone size: -; V gene: TRDV2; J gene: TRDJ1; D gene: TRDD3; CDR3 length: 19
CDR3 DNA: TGTGCCTGTGACATAATTACTACTGGGGGATACGCATCCTGGGACACCCGACAGATGTTTTTC; CDR3 protein: CACDIITTGGYASWDTRQMFF; clone size: -; V gene: TRDV2; J gene: TRDJ3; D gene: TRDD3; CDR3 length: 21
CDR3 DNA: TGTGCCTGTGACACCCTCCTACTGGGGGATACGTGGGGGCAAAAACTCATCTTT; CDR3 protein: CACDTLLLGDTWGQKLIF; clone size: -; V gene: TRDV2; J gene: TRDJ1; D gene: TRDD3; CDR3 length: 18
CDR3 DNA: TGTGCCTGTGACACCGTTAGGTTGGGGGATACGTTGTACACCGATAAACTCATCTTT; CDR3 protein: CACDTVRLGDTLYTDKLIF; clone size: medium-sized; V gene: TRDV2; J gene: TRDJ1; D gene: TRDD3; CDR3 length: 19
CDR3 DNA: TGTGCCTGTGACCAGACCTGGGGCTCCTGGGACACCCGACAGATGTTTTTC; CDR3 protein: CACDQTWGSWDTRQMFF; clone size: medium-sized; V gene: TRDV2; J gene: TRDJ3; D gene: -; CDR3 length: 17
CDR3 DNA: TGTGCCTGTGACACCTGGGGTACAAGCTCCTGGGACACCCGACAGATGTTTTTC; CDR3 protein: CACDTWGTSSWDTRQMFF; clone size: -; V gene: TRDV2; J gene: TRDJ3; D gene: -; CDR3 length: 18
CDR3 DNA: TGTGCCTGTGACACCGTCGAGATACGGGAACCGTACACCGATAAACTCATCTTT; CDR3 protein: CACDTVEIREPYTDKLIF; clone size: few; V gene: TRDV2; J gene: TRDJ1; D gene: -; CDR3 length: 18
CDR3 DNA: TGTGCCTGTGACGCAATATTACTGGGGGATACGAAGAAACTCATCTTT; CDR3 protein: CACDAILLGDTKKLIF; clone size: -; V gene: TRDV2; J gene: TRDJ1; D gene: TRDD3; CDR3 length: 16
CDR3 DNA: TGTGCCTGTGACAGGCTGGGGGGAGCGGGCTCCTGGGACACCCGACAGATGTTTTTC; CDR3 protein: CACDRLGGAGSWDTRQMFF; clone size: few; V gene: TRDV2; J gene: TRDJ3; D gene: TRDD3; CDR3 length: 19
CDR3 DNA: TGTGCCTGTGACGTACTGGGGGATACAAACTCCTGGGACACCCGACAGATGTTTTTC; CDR3 protein: CACDVLGDTNSWDTRQMFF; clone size: -; V gene: TRDV2; J gene: TRDJ3; D gene: TRDD3; CDR3 length: 19
CDR3 DNA: TGTGCCTGTGACCAGATGGGTACTGGGGGATACGAGATCACCGATAAACTCATCTTT; CDR3 protein: CACDQMGTGGYEITDKLIF; clone size: few; V gene: TRDV2; J gene: TRDJ1; D gene: TRDD3; CDR3 length: 19
CDR3 DNA: TGTGCCTGTGACACCGTTGGGGGATACGCGACCGATAAACTCATCTTT; CDR3 protein: CACDTVGGYATDKLIF; clone size: -; V gene: TRDV2; J gene: TRDJ1; D gene: TRDD3; CDR3 length: 16
CDR3 DNA: TGTGCTCTTGGGGACGGAAAGTACACCGATAAACTCATCTTT; CDR3 protein: CALGDGKYTDKLIF; clone size: few; V gene: TRDV1; J gene: TRDJ1; D gene: -; CDR3 length: 14
CDR3 DNA: TGTGCCTGTGACACCTTAGCCGGGGGGTCCTCCTGGGACACCCGACAGATGTTTTTC; CDR3 protein: CACDTLAGGSSWDTRQMFF; clone size: -; V gene: TRDV2; J gene: TRDJ3; D gene: -; CDR3 length: 19
CDR3 DNA: TGTGCCTGTGACAGTACTGGGGATCGCTCCTGGGACACCCGACAGATGTTTTTC; CDR3 protein: CACDSTGDRSWDTRQMFF; clone size: -; V gene: TRDV2; J gene: TRDJ3; D gene: TRDD3; CDR3 length: 18
CDR3 DNA: TGTGCCTGTGACACCGCGGCCCCCGGCTCCTGGGACACCCGACAGATGTTTTTC; CDR3 protein: CACDTAAPGSWDTRQMFF; clone size: few; V gene: TRDV2; J gene: TRDJ3; D gene: -; CDR3 length: 18
CDR3 DNA: TGTGCCTGTGACACCTGGGGGCTCAACTCCTGGGACACCCGACAGATGTTTTTC; CDR3 protein: CACDTWGLNSWDTRQMFF; clone size: -; V gene: TRDV2; J gene: TRDJ3; D gene: -; CDR3 length: 18
CDR3 DNA: TGTGCCTGTGACACCGTCATACTGGGGGATACGCGCCGGGACACCCGACAGATGTTTTTC; CDR3 protein: CACDTVILGDTRRDTRQMFF; clone size: -; V gene: TRDV2; J gene: TRDJ3; D gene: TRDD3; CDR3 length: 20
CDR3 DNA: TGTGCCTGTGACACGCTAGGATACGCGGTAAATCTCACCGATAAACTCATCTTT; CDR3 protein: CACDTLGYAVNLTDKLIF; clone size: -; V gene: TRDV2; J gene: TRDJ1; D gene: TRDD3; CDR3 length: 18
CDR3 DNA: TGTGCCTGTGACACCGCGGTACTGGGGGATACCGGCTCCTGGGACACCCGACAGATGTTTTTC; CDR3 protein: CACDTAVLGDTGSWDTRQMFF; clone size: -; V gene: TRDV2; J gene: TRDJ3; D gene: TRDD3; CDR3 length: 21
CDR3 DNA: TGTGCTCTTGGGGAACTTTGGGACACGCCTCTGTCTGATAAACTCATCTTT; CDR3 protein: CALGELWDTPLSDKLIF; clone size: -; V gene: TRDV1; J gene: TRDJ1; D gene: -; CDR3 length: 17
CDR3 DNA: TGTGCCTGTGATCCACTGGGGGACCCTAACACCGATAAACACATCTTT; CDR3 protein: CACDPLGDPNTDKHIF; clone size: few; V gene: TRDV2; J gene: TRDJ1; D gene: TRDD3; CDR3 length: 16
CDR3 DNA: TGTGCCTGTGACACCGCTGGGGGTTCGGGCTCCTGGGACACCCGACAGATGTTTTTC; CDR3 protein: CACDTAGGSGSWDTRQMFF; clone size: few; V gene: TRDV2; J gene: TRDJ3; D gene: TRDD3; CDR3 length: 19